This T cell receptor beta chain was profiled in a study of cytomegalovirus exposure and HLA in healthy donors. Across the study: Among 398 genotyped donors, around 80% fell in the Caucasian-associated ancestry cluster. General study findings and limits: When analyzed later, the rates of TCR association showed variation by HLA locus, with DRB1 the most and HLA-C the fewest. Cytomegalovirus status was reportedly diagnosed by the classifier with high specificity and sensitivity. There were under 200 TCR beta chains listed as cytomegalovirus-associated.

Amplification used 60 Vbeta primers and 13 Jbeta primers. This table comes from immunoSEQ multiplex PCR, and its TCRdb copy is limited to in-frame clones, with some not included. The table records 99,000 or so clones, less than 85% of them present only once. Concerning this clone: What it binds is unknown.

Trimming took 0 bases from V and 9 from J; bases not matched to a gene: 15. This CDR3 spans 18 amino acids. CDR1 SGHNT and CDR2 YENEEA come from the germline V gene. The chain combines TRBV11-3 with TRBJ2-1; 9 bases agree with TRBD1. The sequencing input was PBMCs. This sequence was found in a man aged 35 to 55 in good health and CMV-seropositive. The CDR3 bases are TGTGCCAGCAGCTTAGACCTGAAACCGGGACAGGGTGACGGTGAGCAGTTCTTC. Amino acids: CASSLDLKPGQGDGEQFF.